The rows below give T cell receptor beta chains drawn from one sample of a study of CD8 T cells in Susac syndrome. MiXCR, applied by TCRdb to the immunoSEQ multiplex PCR reads, yields one record per CDR3 protein. This table has some 260,000 distinct CDR3 sequences, around 84% appearing once. Sequences were obtained from CD8+ T cells from PBMCs. The source of these receptors is a human donor with multiple sclerosis. CDR3s leave out the opening cysteine and the closing phenylalanine or tryptophan. For some rows the clone size is stated as once, few or many, or as a class when expanded; others skip it.

clone_size	v_call	j_call	cdr3_aa
NA	TRBV3-1	TRBJ2-4	ASSQVSGALRQNIQY
NA	TRBV10-3	TRBJ2-3	AISFRRHTDYTDTQY
few	TRBV13	TRBJ2-1	ASQGDSSYNEQF
NA	TRBV5-5	TRBJ2-7	ASSSTDRAYEQY
NA	TRBV27	TRBJ1-2	ASSPGQGLSYGYT
NA	TRBV7-8	TRBJ2-1	ASSSGLAGGLLYNEQF
once	TRBV15	TRBJ2-1	ATSREGLAGEYEQF
NA	TRBV28	TRBJ1-2	AIRYAAEGNYGYT
NA	TRBV27	TRBJ1-4	ASSFLPSLANEKLF
NA	TRBV7-3	TRBJ2-1	ASSLTGTSGINEQF
NA	TRBV28	TRBJ2-7	ASSLFGLNYEQY
once	TRBV20-1	TRBJ2-7	SASTRLGTGYEQY
NA	TRBV6-1	TRBJ2-7	ASSEASTSGRWYEQY
NA	TRBV20-1	TRBJ1-3	SASGYSGNTIY
NA	TRBV28	TRBJ2-7	ASSLPRTSGGSYEQY
NA	TRBV29-1	TRBJ2-3	SVKGLAVVSTDTQY
NA	TRBV2	TRBJ2-7	ASSEVSAYEQY
NA	TRBV12-3/TRBV12-4	TRBJ2-6	ASSLDISGANVLT
NA	TRBV25-1	TRBJ1-6	ASSAGRKKSPLH
NA	TRBV28	TRBJ1-2	ASSSTGTDYGYT
NA	TRBV19	TRBJ2-1	ASSIWRDPYNEQF
once	TRBV9	TRBJ1-1	ASSVGGERTEAF
NA	TRBV27	TRBJ1-3	ASSVSRGAGNTIY
NA	TRBV2	TRBJ1-3	ASSEEGVIGNTIY
NA	TRBV20-1	TRBJ2-7	SARDRLSLLGRTYEQY
once	TRBV29-1	TRBJ1-1	SVGKRGYRAEAF
NA	TRBV12-5	TRBJ1-1	ASVLLDTEAF
NA	TRBV19	TRBJ1-4	ASSRLPGNEKLF
few	TRBV7-6	TRBJ1-5	ASSPGTAHYSNQPQH
NA	TRBV6-1	TRBJ2-7	ASRTGTSGRQSSYEQY
few	TRBV9	TRBJ1-5	ASSYRGGSNQPQH
NA	TRBV11-2	TRBJ1-1	ASSLRQGGNTEAF